The TCR beta chain under discussion was sequenced for a study of prognosis after radiotherapy for stage I lung cancer. With two-round multiplex PCR, TCR beta CDR3 sequences were amplified from genomic DNA. Initially, in first-round PCR, primers specific to each TRBV and TRBJ gene were used. TCRdb itself ran the multiplex PCR reads through MiXCR, one entry per CDR3 protein. The data show over 25,000 distinct CDR3 sequences, approximately 44% seen once. This CDR3 spans 13 amino acids. CDR1 MNHEY and CDR2 SVGEGT come from the germline V gene. Trimming stripped 5 bases from V and 3 bases from J, with 8 bases between.

The sequenced sample was PBMCs, obtained before or after stereotactic body radiation therapy (not recorded which). The chain employs TRBV6-2 or TRBV6-3 and TRBJ1-3; D gene ambiguous. The clonotype comes from a donor aged 50 or older with non-small cell lung cancer. In DNA form, the CDR3 reads TGTGCCAGCAGTCCAACAGATGGAAACACCATATATTTT. This encodes CASSPTDGNTIYF.